The 18 T cell receptor beta chains below all came from one sample that was sequenced in a study of shared clonotypes between healthy human individuals. Produced via immunoSEQ multiplex PCR; TCRdb's table is partial and in-frame only. The table has around 500,000 clones, 70% to 80% seen once. Sequenced: PBMCs. Receptors originate from a woman between 40 and 55 years old in good health. Some clones in this sample may be carry-over from other donors' samples.

The V and J genes are TRBV5-1 and TRBJ2-3; D might be TRBD1 (6 bases). Germline CDR1 reads SGHRS; CDR2 reads YFSETQ. Trimming cost V 0 bases and J 1 base, with 9 bases left between them. The length of the CDR3 is 15 residues. For the CDR3, the DNA is TGCGCCAGCAGCTTGGTGGGGGCGGGCACAGATACGCAGTATTTT. This translates into CASSLVGAGTDTQYF.

The rearrangement uses TRBV14 and TRBJ2-2; no reliable D call. The CDR3 totals 13 residues. V lost 6 bases to trimming and J lost 4 bases, with 9 bases between them. CDR1 SGHDN and CDR2 FVKESK come from the germline V gene. CDR3 region: CASRIRSTGELFF. The CDR3 bases are TGTGCCAGCAGGATCCGGAGCACCGGGGAGCTGTTTTTT.

This chain connects TRBV5-4 to TRBJ1-3; 7 bases align to TRBD1. This CDR3 region has 16 residues. Per the germline V gene, CDR1 is SGHNT and CDR2 is YYREEE (reference sequence). Germline trimming cut 0 bases from V and 4 bases from J; bases unmatched to any gene: 7. The CDR3 bases are TGTGCCAGCAGCTTGGCAGGACAGGATATCGGAAACACCATATATTTT. Protein product: CASSLAGQDIGNTIYF.

The chain uses TRBV5-1 and TRBJ2-2; possible D gene TRBD2, 5 bases. Germline V CDR1 and CDR2: SGHRS, YFSETQ. V lost 2 bases and J 10 bases, leaving 12 bases between the germline ends. The CDR3 is 13 amino acids. CDR3 amino acids: CASSFERTAELFF. In DNA form, the CDR3 reads TGCGCCAGCAGCTTTGAGCGGACGGCGGAGCTGTTTTTT.

In regard to this clone: Additional DNA sequences in this sample encode the identical CDR3. The V call is TRBV6-5, the J call TRBJ2-1; D gene ambiguous. There are 11 residues in the CDR3. V was cut by 6 bases and J by 7 bases, with 7 bases left in between. CDR1 MNHEY and CDR2 SVGAGI come from the germline V gene. Here the CDR3 DNA reads TGTGCCAGCAGGGTCGGAAATGAGCAGTTCTTC. Its translation: CASRVGNEQFF.

The CDR3 region is CASSAQPGADTQYF. DNA of the CDR3: TGTGCCAGTAGTGCTCAGCCCGGGGCAGATACGCAGTATTTT. J is TRBJ2-3 and V is TRBV19; tentatively, D is TRBD2 (5 bases). V gave up 5 bases and J gave up 4 bases, with 13 bases separating them. The CDR3 is 14 amino acids. Germline lookup yields CDR1 LNHDA and CDR2 SQIVND (reference sequence).

This sequence joins TRBV6-1 and TRBJ2-2; no clear D. Germline CDR1 reads MNHNS; CDR2 reads SASEGT. With 4 bases removed from V and 1 base from J, the gap between germline ends came to 10 bases. This CDR3 comprises 15 residues. The CDR3 DNA sequence: TGTGCCAGCAGTGCACTAAAACGGAACACCGGGGAGCTGTTTTTT. Translation: CASSALKRNTGELFF.

The chain couples TRBV28 to TRBJ1-2; no clear D gene. This CDR3 contains 15 residues. Germline assignment: CDR1 MDHEN and CDR2 SYDVKM. V was shortened by 7 bases and J by 4 bases, with 19 bases between the two germline ends. CDR3 DNA sequence: TGTGCCAGCACCCCACCGGGGTATACTCTCTATGGCTACACCTTC. Amino acids: CASTPPGYTLYGYTF.

This clone was detected only a few times. The chain uses TRBV27 and TRBJ2-7; 12 bases are shared with TRBD1. CDR3 length: 16 amino acids. Trimming at V came to 3 bases and at J to 5 bases, leaving 8 bases not matched to a gene. The V gene's germline CDR1 is MNHEY and CDR2 SMNVEV (reference sequence). The CDR3 reads CASSLVGDRGRNEQYF. The CDR3 DNA follows: TGTGCCAGCAGTTTGGTTGGGGACAGGGGGCGCAACGAGCAGTACTTC.

The V and J genes are TRBV7-8 and TRBJ2-1, with 15 bases lining up with TRBD2. Trimming took 6 bases from V and 9 from J; bases not matched to a gene: 6. The CDR3 totals 15 residues. CDR1 is SGHVS and CDR2 is FQNEAQ in the germline V gene. The CDR3 region has the DNA TGTGCCAGCAGTCGGACTAGCGGGAGGGCCTCTGAGCAGTTCTTC. Amino acids: CASSRTSGRASEQFF.

This chain uses TRBV9 with TRBJ2-2, with a possible D match to TRBD2 (6 bases). Trimming left V 0 bases short and J 4 bases short, with 13 bases between. CDR3 length: 16 residues. Per the germline V gene, CDR1 is SGDLS and CDR2 is YYNGEE. CDR3 region: CASSVVGGSGTGELFF. CDR3 coding DNA: TGTGCCAGCAGCGTAGTTGGAGGGTCGGGCACCGGGGAGCTGTTTTTT.

This clone was found a few times. The V and J genes are TRBV21-1 and TRBJ2-7; TRBD1, the table's D call, was not compared with the DNA. TRBV21-1 is a pseudogene locus. The CDR3 sequence is 17 residues long. For the CDR3, the DNA is TGTGCCAGCAGCAAAGTAAGGGACAGGCCCACTAACTACGAGCAGTACTTC. It yields the protein CASSKVRDRPTNYEQYF.

This clone was counted once. V is TRBV4-1 and J is TRBJ2-1, with 7 bases matching TRBD1. V lost 0 bases, J lost 4 bases, and 12 bases stayed unmatched. The CDR3 is 18 residues long. Germline V gene data show CDR1 as MGHRA and CDR2 as YSYEKL. The CDR3 region is CASSQDRPTGREYNEQFF. The CDR3 DNA reads as TGCGCCAGCAGCCAAGATCGGCCGACAGGGAGAGAATACAATGAGCAGTTCTTC.

This clone was detected only a few times. A read error may produce the germline difference seen at one junction end. The rearrangement links TRBV7-9 to TRBJ2-1; D not certain. Germline assignment: CDR1 SEHNR and CDR2 FQNEAQ (reference sequence). CDR3 size: 14 residues. CDR3 bases: TGTGCCAGCAGCGAGGCCCACGGTTACAATGAACAGTTCTTC. Translating gives CASSEAHGYNEQFF.

The gene calls are TRBV13 and TRBJ1-1, with D unclear. V was shortened by 4 bases and J by 1 base, with 10 bases between the two germline ends. The CDR3 runs to 14 residues. Germline V gives CDR1 PRHDT, CDR2 FYEKMQ (reference sequence). CDR3 residues: CASSWAKTNTEAFF. The CDR3 nucleotides are TGTGCCAGCAGCTGGGCCAAGACGAACACTGAAGCTTTCTTT.

On this clone: This is likely an artifact of a read error, given a far larger clone one base away. The rearrangement links TRBV5-4 to TRBJ2-5; 7 nucleotides line up with TRBD2. TRBJ2-7 explains the end of the DNA better; the J call may be wrong. The CDR3 totals 17 residues. Germline V gene lookup returns CDR1 SGHNT and CDR2 YYREEE (reference sequence). CDR3 sequence (DNA): TGTGCCAGCGGCTTGGGTGGCGTCGGGGGGAACCCCTACGAGCAGTACTTC. Residues: CASGLGGVGGNPYEQYF.

J is TRBJ2-3 and V is TRBV4-3; 14 nucleotides agree with TRBD2. CDR1 LGHNA and CDR2 YSLEER come from the germline V gene. With V trimmed by 0 bases and J by 4 bases, 9 bases remained unmatched. The CDR3 is made up of 19 amino acids. The CDR3 DNA is TGCGCCAGCAGCCAAGAGGGTCCGGGACTAGCGGGAGTTGCAGATACGCAGTATTTT. Protein sequence: CASSQEGPGLAGVADTQYF.

This clone has just a few counts. This chain connects TRBV7-9 to TRBJ1-4, with D perhaps matching TRBD1 (5 bases). This CDR3 spans 16 amino acids. Trimming took 4 bases from V and 7 from J, leaving 19 bases between them. The germline V gene encodes CDR1 SEHNR and CDR2 FQNEAQ (reference sequence). The CDR3: CASSSRQGYKGEKLFF. CDR3 nucleotides: TGTGCCAGCAGCTCCCGGCAGGGTTATAAGGGTGAAAAACTGTTTTTT.